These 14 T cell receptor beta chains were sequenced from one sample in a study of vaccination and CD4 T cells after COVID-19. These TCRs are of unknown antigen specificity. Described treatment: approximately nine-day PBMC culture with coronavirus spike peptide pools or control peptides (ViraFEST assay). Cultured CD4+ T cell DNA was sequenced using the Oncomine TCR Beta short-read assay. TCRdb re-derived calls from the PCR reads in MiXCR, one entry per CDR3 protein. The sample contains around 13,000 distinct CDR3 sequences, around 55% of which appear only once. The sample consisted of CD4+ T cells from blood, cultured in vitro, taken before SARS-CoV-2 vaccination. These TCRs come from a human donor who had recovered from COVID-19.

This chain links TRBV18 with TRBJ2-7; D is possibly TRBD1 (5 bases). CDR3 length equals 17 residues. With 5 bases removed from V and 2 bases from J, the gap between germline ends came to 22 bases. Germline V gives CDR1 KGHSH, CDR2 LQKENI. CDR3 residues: CASSEQGKGYYTYEQYF. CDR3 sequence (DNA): TGTGCCAGCTCAGAACAAGGGAAGGGGTATTATACCTACGAGCAGTACTTC.

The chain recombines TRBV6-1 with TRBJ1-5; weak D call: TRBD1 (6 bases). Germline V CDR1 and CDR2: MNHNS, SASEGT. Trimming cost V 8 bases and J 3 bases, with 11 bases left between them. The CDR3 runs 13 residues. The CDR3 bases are TGTGCCAGCTTCGGACAGTTCAATCAGCCCCAGCATTTT. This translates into CASFGQFNQPQHF.

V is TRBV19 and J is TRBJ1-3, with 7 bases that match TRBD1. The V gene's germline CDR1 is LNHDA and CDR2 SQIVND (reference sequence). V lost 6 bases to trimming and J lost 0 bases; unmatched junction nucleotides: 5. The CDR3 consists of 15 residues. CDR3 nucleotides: TGTGCCAGTAGGGGACAGAGGAACTCTGGAAACACCATATATTTT. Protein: CASRGQRNSGNTIYF.

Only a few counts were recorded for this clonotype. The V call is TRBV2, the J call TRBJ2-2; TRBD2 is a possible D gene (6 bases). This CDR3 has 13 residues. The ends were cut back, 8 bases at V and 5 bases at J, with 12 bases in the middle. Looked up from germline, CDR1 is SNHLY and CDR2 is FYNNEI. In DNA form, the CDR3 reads TGTGCCAGCTATAGCGGAAGGACCGGGGAGCTGTTTTTT. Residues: CASYSGRTGELFF.

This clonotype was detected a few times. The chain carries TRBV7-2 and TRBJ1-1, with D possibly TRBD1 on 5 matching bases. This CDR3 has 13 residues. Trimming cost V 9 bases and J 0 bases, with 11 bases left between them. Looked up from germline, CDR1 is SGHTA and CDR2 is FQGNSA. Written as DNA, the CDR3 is TGTGCCAGTTGTGACAGTCTGAACACTGAAGCTTTCTTT. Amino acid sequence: CASCDSLNTEAFF.

The CDR3 nucleotides are TGTGCCAGCAGTTCCGCAGGGTGGAACAATCAGCCCCAGCATTTT. As protein: CASSSAGWNNQPQHF. J is TRBJ1-5 and V is TRBV12-3 or TRBV12-4; D perhaps matches TRBD1 (5 bases). V lost 4 bases and J lost 3, with 13 bases in between. The CDR3 is 15 amino acids.

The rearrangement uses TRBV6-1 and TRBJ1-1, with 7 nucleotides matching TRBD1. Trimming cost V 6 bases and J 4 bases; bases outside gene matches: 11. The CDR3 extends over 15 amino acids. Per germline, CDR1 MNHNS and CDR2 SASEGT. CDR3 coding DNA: TGTGCCAGCAGGAGTAACAGGGCAGGGGGCACTGAAGCTTTCTTT. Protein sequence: CASRSNRAGGTEAFF.

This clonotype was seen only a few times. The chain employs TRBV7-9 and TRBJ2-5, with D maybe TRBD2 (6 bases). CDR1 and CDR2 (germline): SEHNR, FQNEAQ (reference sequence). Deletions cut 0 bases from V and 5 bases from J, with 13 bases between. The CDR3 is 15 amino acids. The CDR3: CASSLAIGSGETQYF. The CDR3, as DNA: TGTGCCAGCAGCTTAGCAATCGGGAGTGGGGAGACCCAGTACTTC.

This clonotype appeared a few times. This CDR3 reads CASSVTDSSGNTIYF. The CDR3 DNA reads TGTGCCAGCAGTGTGACGGACAGCTCTGGAAACACCATATATTTT. This chain joins TRBV6-1 and TRBJ1-3, with D possibly matching TRBD1 (6 bases). Deletions cut 4 bases from V and 0 bases from J, with 10 bases between. The CDR3 totals 15 residues. CDR1 MNHNS and CDR2 SASEGT come from the germline V gene.

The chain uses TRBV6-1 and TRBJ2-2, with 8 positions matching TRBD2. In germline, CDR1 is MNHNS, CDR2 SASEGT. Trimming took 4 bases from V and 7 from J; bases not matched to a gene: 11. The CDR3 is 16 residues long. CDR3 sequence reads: CASSALSGGVIGELFF. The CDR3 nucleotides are TGTGCCAGCAGTGCCCTCTCGGGGGGGGTTATCGGGGAGCTGTTTTTT.

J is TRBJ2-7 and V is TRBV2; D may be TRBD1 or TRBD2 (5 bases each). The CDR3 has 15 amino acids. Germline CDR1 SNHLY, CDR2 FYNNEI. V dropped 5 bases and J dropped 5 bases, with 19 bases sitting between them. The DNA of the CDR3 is TGTGCCAGCAGTCGCGACAGACTAACGCTCCACGAGCAGTACTTC. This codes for CASSRDRLTLHEQYF.

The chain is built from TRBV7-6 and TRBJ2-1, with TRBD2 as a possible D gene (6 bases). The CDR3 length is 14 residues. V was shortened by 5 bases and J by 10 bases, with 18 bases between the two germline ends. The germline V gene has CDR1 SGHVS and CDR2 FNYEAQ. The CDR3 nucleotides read TGTGCCAGCAGCGCGAGTCTAGCGTTGGGAGAGCAGTTCTTC. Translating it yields CASSASLALGEQFF.

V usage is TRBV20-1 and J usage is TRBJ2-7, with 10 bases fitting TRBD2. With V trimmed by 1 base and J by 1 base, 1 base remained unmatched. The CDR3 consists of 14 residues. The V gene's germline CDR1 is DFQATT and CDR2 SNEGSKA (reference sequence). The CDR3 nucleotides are TGCAGTGCTAGAGTAGCGGGGGGTTCCTACGAGCAGTACTTC. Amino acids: CSARVAGGSYEQYF.

Here the CDR3 DNA reads TGTGCCAGCAGCAAAAGGGGACAGGGGGCGCCTAGCAATCAGCCCCAGCATTTT. Translation: CASSKRGQGAPSNQPQHF. The chain uses TRBV21-1 and TRBJ1-5; TRBD1 is the table's D call and was not checked against the DNA. TRBV21-1 has pseudogene status. CDR3 length: 18 amino acids.